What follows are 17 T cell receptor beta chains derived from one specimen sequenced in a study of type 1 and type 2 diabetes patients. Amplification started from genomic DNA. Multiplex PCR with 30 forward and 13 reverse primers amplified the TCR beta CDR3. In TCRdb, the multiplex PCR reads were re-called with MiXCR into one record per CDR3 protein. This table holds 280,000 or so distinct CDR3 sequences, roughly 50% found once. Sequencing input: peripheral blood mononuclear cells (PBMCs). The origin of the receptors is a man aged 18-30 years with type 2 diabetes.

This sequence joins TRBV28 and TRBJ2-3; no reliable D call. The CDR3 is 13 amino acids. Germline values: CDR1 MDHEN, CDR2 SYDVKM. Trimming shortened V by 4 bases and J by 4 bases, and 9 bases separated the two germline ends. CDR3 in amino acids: CASSYLSPDTQYF. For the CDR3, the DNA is TGTGCCAGCAGTTACTTATCCCCAGATACGCAGTATTTT.

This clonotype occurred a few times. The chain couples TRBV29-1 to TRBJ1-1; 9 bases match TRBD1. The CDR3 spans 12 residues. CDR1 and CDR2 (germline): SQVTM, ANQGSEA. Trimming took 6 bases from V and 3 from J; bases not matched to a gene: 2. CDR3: CSVRTGDTEAFF. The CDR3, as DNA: TGCAGCGTCCGGACAGGGGACACTGAAGCTTTCTTT.

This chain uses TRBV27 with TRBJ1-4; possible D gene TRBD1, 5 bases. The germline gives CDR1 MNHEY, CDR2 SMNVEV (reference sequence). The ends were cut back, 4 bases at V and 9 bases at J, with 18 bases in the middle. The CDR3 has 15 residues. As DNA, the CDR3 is TGTGCCAGCAGTTCGCAATCGAGCAGGGTTCAAAAACTGTTTTTT. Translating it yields CASSSQSSRVQKLFF.

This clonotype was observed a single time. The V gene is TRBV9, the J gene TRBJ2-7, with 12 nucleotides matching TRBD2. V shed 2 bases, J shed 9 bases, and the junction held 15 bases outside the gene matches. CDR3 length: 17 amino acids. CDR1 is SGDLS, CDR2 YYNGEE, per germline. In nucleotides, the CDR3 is TGTGCCAGCAGCGTGCGACTAGCGGGGGAAAGCACAGATACGCAGTACTTC. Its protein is CASSVRLAGESTDTQYF.

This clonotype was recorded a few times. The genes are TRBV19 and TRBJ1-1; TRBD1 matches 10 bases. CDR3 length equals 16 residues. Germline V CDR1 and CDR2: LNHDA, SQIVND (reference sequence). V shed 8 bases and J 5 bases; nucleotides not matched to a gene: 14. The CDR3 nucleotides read TGTGCCAGTTTCGGGACAGGGGCTTTATCGATGACTGAAGCTTTCTTT. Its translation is CASFGTGALSMTEAFF.

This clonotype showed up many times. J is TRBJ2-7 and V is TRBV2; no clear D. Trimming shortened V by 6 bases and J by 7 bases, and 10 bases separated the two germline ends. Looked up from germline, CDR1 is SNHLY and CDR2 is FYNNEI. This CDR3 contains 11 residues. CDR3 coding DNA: TGTGCCAGCAGCCTCCTCATTGAGCAGTACTTC. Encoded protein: CASSLLIEQYF.

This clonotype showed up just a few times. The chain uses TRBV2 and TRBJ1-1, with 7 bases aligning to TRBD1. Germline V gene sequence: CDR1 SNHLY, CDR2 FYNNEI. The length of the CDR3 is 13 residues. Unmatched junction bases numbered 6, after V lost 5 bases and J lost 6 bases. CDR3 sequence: CASSPGQRAEAFF. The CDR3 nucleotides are TGTGCCAGCAGTCCGGGACAGCGGGCTGAAGCTTTCTTT.

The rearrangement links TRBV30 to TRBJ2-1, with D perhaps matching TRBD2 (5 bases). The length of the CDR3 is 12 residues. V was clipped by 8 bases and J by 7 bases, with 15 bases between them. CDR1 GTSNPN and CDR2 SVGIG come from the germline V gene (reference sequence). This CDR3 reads CARSIGENEQFF. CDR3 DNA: TGTGCCAGGTCGATCGGGGAGAATGAGCAGTTCTTC.

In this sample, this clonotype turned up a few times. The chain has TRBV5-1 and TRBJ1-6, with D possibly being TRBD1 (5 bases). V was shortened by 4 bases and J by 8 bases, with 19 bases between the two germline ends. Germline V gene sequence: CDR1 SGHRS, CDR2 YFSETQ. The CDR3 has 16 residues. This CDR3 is CASSKPGDWGDSPLHF. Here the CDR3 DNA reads TGCGCCAGCAGCAAACCTGGGGACTGGGGGGATTCACCCCTCCACTTT.

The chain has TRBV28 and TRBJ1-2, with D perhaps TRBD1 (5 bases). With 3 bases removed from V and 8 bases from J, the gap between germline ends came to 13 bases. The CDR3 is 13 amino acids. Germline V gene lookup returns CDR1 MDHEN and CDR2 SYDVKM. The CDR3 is CASSLSSGLGYTF. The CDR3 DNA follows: TGTGCCAGCAGTTTGTCTTCAGGGCTGGGCTACACCTTC.

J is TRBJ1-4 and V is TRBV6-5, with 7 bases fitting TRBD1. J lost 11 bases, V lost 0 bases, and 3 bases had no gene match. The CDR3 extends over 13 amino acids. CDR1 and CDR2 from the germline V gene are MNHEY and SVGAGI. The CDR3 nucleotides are TGTGCCAGCAGTTACTCATCAGGGGGGAAACTGTTTTTT. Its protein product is CASSYSSGGKLFF.

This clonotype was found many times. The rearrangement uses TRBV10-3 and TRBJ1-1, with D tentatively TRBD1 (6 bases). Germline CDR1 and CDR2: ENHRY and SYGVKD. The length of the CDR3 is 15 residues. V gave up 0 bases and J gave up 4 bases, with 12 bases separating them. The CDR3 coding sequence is TGTGCCATCAGTGAGTCCCGGGGGCCTAGCACTGAAGCTTTCTTT. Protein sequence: CAISESRGPSTEAFF.

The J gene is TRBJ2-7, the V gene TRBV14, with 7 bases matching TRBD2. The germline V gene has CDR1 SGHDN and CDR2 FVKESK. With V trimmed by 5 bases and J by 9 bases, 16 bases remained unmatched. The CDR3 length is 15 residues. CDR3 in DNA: TGTGCCAGCAGCGTTCGTCGCGGGAGCAAGATCGGGCAGTACTTC. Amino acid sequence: CASSVRRGSKIGQYF.

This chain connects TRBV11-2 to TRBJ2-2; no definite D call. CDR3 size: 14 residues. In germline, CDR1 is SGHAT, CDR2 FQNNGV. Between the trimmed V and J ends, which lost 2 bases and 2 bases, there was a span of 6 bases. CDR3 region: CASSLKQNTGELFF. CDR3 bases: TGTGCCAGCAGCTTAAAACAAAACACCGGGGAGCTGTTTTTT.

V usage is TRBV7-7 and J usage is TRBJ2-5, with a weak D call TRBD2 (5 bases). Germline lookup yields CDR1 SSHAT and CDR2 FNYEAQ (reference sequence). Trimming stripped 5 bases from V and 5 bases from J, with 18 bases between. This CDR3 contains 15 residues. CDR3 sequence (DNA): TGTGCCAGCAGCCCAGGAGGCGTTGTTCGGGAGACCCAGTACTTC. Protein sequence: CASSPGGVVRETQYF.

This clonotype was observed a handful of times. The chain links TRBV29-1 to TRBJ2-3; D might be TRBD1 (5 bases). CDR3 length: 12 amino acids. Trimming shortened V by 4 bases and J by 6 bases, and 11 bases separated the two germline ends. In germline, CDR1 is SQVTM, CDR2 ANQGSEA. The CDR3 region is CSVVRQLDTQYF. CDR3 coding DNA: TGCAGCGTTGTACGACAGCTCGATACGCAGTATTTT.

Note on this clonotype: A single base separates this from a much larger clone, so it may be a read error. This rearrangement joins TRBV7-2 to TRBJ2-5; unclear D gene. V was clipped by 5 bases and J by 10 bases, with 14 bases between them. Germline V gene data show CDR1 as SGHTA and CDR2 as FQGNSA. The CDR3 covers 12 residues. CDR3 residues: CASSPSGQIQYF. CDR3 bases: TGTGCCAGCAGCCCATCGGGTCAGATCCAGTACTTC.